The T cell receptor (beta chain) described here comes from a study of breast tumors, draining lymph nodes, adjacent tissues (dated by TCRdb to the mid-2010s). Turning to the overall study: In breast cancer patients, the study compared the TCR beta repertoires of tumor, adjacent nontumor tissue and axillary lymph nodes. The study aimed to assess the relationships and possible T-cell exchange between tumor, surrounding tissue and draining lymph node repertoires in human breast cancer. General study outcomes and caveats: Tumor and nontumor tissue repertoires were significantly more similar in luminal-like than in basal-like breast cancer. The conclusion that tumor T cells originate in lymph nodes was presented as consistent with a hypothesis rather than as directly demonstrated. Tumors showed preferential V and J gene usage, and their T-cell repertoire diversity fell below that of lymph nodes yet above that of nontumor tissue. The data were considered consistent with most tumor T cells being derived from the lymph node and subsequently expanding within tumor tissue.

Instrument used: Illumina HiSeq 2000. TCR beta chain libraries were generated by multiplex PCR amplification. The amplified TCR beta chain products were analyzed by high-throughput sequencing. TCRdb applied fastp at Q25 and MiXCR to the public reads, then kept only in-frame beta chains. When rows share a CDR3 protein, they turn into one entry using the most common DNA and genes. This sample lists over 100,000 distinct CDR3 sequences; around 22% were detected once. The top ten constitute just over 2.5% of the sample. Comment on this clonotype: The target of this receptor is not known. Per-base qualities were not stored, and no clone one base away is much larger.

The lymph node samples were taken from the axillary draining lymph nodes of breast cancer patients. The CDR3 measures 17 amino acids from cysteine to phenylalanine. The DNA shown is the 51-base CDR3, in frame from base 1. The germline V gene (reference sequence) yields LGHDT for CDR1 and YNNKEL for CDR2. V has 5 bases trimmed and J has 5 bases trimmed; junction bases matching no gene number 16. This TCR came from a female donor with breast cancer. Some clones in this sample may be carry-over from other donors' samples. Recombination connected TRBV3-1 to TRBJ2-5; the junction holds 8 bases that match TRBD2. Sequencing input: axillary lymph node tissue. The base sequence is TGTGCCAGCAGCTCTCTCGGGACTAGTCTTAGTGGGGAGACCCAGTACTTC. Translated, this is CASSSLGTSLSGETQYF.